Following are 6 T cell receptor beta chains from one sample sequenced in a study of blood T cell repertoires in COVID-19. The repertoire was sequenced with immunoSEQ multiplex PCR; TCRdb's copy has only in-frame clones and lacks some. The profile shows about 670,000 clones, approximately 90% of them singletons. Sequencing was done on a sample of peripheral blood. These receptors all stem from a young woman with acute or convalescent COVID-19.

This clone was counted once. The chain combines TRBV10-3 with TRBJ2-2; D possibly corresponds to TRBD1 (6 bases). Trimming removed 0 bases at V and 0 bases at J, with 14 bases between. Germline CDR1 is ENHRY and CDR2 is SYGVKD. The CDR3 extends over 18 amino acids. DNA of the CDR3: TGTGCCATCAGTGAGTCGAAATTTGACAGGTCGAACACCGGGGAGCTGTTTTTT. It is translated as CAISESKFDRSNTGELFF.

This chain links TRBV11-1 with TRBJ1-2, with D perhaps matching TRBD1 (6 bases). V was trimmed by 4 bases and J by 4 bases, leaving 13 bases between them. Germline V gene sequence: CDR1 SGHAT, CDR2 FQDESV (reference sequence). The CDR3 spans 14 residues. The CDR3 DNA reads TGTGCCAGCAGCTCCCAGGGGCTCGGCTATGGCTACACCTTC. It encodes CASSSQGLGYGYTF. The full variable domain, its missing parts supplied by reference TRBV11-1 and TRBJ1-2, is EAEVAQSPRYKITEKSQAVAFWCDPISGHATLYWYRQILGQGPELLVQFQDESVVDDSQLPKDRFSAERLKGVDSTLKIQPAELGDSAMYLCASSSQGLGYGYTFGSGTRLTVV.

This clone appeared a single time. The chain has TRBV5-5 and TRBJ1-2; tentatively, D is TRBD1 (6 bases). This CDR3 comprises 18 residues. Germline V gene lookup returns CDR1 SGHKS and CDR2 YYEKEE (reference sequence). Trimming took off 4 bases at V and 0 bases at J, with 22 bases between the two ends. CDR3 DNA sequence: TGTGCCAGCAGCCGGGGGGCAGGAGGCCCCCTAGCTAACTATGGCTACACCTTC. Translating gives CASSRGAGGPLANYGYTF.

The chain joins TRBV14 to TRBJ1-2, with D tentatively TRBD1 (5 bases). Between the trimmed V and J ends, which lost 0 bases and 4 bases, there was a span of 9 bases. This CDR3 contains 14 residues. Germline V gene data show CDR1 as SGHDN and CDR2 as FVKESK. The CDR3 spells CASSQDSGGYGYTF. The CDR3 nucleotides are TGTGCCAGCAGCCAAGATTCGGGGGGCTATGGCTACACCTTC.

This clone was picked up one time. The V gene is TRBV18, the J gene TRBJ2-1, with TRBD2 identical over 9 bases. The length of the CDR3 is 15 residues. After removal of 2 bases from V and 9 bases from J, the junction contained 8 bases not matched to a gene. CDR1 is KGHSH, CDR2 LQKENI, per germline. The CDR3 region has the DNA TGTGCCAGCTCACCAAGACTAGCGGAGGGAAGTGAGCAGTTCTTC. The encoded protein is CASSPRLAEGSEQFF.

This sequence joins TRBV7-2 and TRBJ2-7, with 10 bases matching TRBD1. Germline CDR1 and CDR2: SGHTA and FQGNSA. The CDR3 has 13 residues. With 5 bases clipped from V and 5 bases from J, the junction kept 3 bases outside the gene matches. CDR3 region: CASSDRGRDEQYF. CDR3 sequence (DNA): TGTGCCAGCAGCGACAGGGGGCGCGACGAGCAGTACTTC.